The text below deals with one TCR beta chain. Other DNA sequences in this specimen translate into the identical CDR3. The CDR3 runs 15 residues. The germline CDR1 and CDR2 sequences are SGHDT and YYEEEE. V dropped 0 bases and J dropped 3; count of bases not matched to a gene: 0. Method: immunoSEQ multiplex PCR; TCRdb's copy keeps in-frame clones and lacks some. Among just under 80,000 clones, roughly 93% were seen once, and the ten largest hold less than 0.75%. This specimen comes from a study of T cell changes during pregnancy in multiple sclerosis. The receptor's source is a female donor in good health, enrolled as a control in a pregnancy study. The sample in question was peripheral blood, obtained in the second trimester of pregnancy. The genes are TRBV5-6 and TRBJ1-4, with 9 bases lining up with TRBD1. CDR3 DNA: TGTGCCAGCAGCTTGGGACAGGGGGCTAATGAAAAACTGTTTTTT. Its protein is CASSLGQGANEKLFF.